This TCR beta chain was recovered during a study of PD-1 blockade in classical Hodgkin lymphoma. General study results and limits: TCR diversity in CD4+, not CD8+, cells rose significantly by C4D1. Complete responders' baseline diversity resembled that of newly diagnosed patients. Patients excluded were those beginning nivolumab under 1 year after ASCT. A reduction in baseline TCR diversity was reportedly seen in newly diagnosed patients relative to healthy donors.

This table comes from immunoSEQ multiplex PCR, and its TCRdb copy is limited to in-frame clones, with some not included. The table shows approximately 93,000 clones, with 78% occurring only once. The ends lost 6 bases at V and 5 bases at J; junction bases unmatched: 14. The germline gives CDR1 MNHNY, CDR2 SVGAGI (reference sequence). The CDR3 consists of 16 residues. Details on this clone: What it binds is not known.

Time point denoted: cycle 4 day 1 (C4D1), after about 6 weeks of nivolumab. Each patient experienced a relapse that followed autologous stem cell transplantation, and brentuximab vedotin exposure varied. Specimen: peripheral blood mononuclear cells (PBMCs), collected before the fourth cycle of nivolumab. The chain joins TRBV6-6 to TRBJ1-1; 8 bases match TRBD1. This sequence originates from a human donor with classical Hodgkin lymphoma. CDR3 region: CASRHPRPDRETEAFF. The CDR3 DNA reads as TGTGCCAGCAGACACCCGAGGCCGGACAGGGAAACTGAAGCTTTCTTT.